Listed here are 22 T cell receptor beta chains from one sample, sequenced in a study of OX40 agonist ivuxolimab in advanced cancers. TCRdb keeps only in-frame clones here, not all; method: immunoSEQ multiplex PCR. This table has some 70,000 clones, approximately 91% appearing once. The input for sequencing was CD4+ or CD8+ T cells sorted from blood, taken in a trial of the OX40 agonist ivuxolimab. The receptor source for this set is an adult with an advanced solid tumor such as melanoma, head and neck, liver or kidney cancer.

The chain recombines TRBV15 with TRBJ1-6; unclear D gene. Trimming pared 8 bases from V and 0 bases from J, leaving 11 bases between. Germline V gene data show CDR1 as LNHNV and CDR2 as YYDKDF (reference sequence). The CDR3 covers 15 residues. Written as DNA, the CDR3 is TGTGCCACCCAAGAGTCGAACTCCTATAATTCACCCCTCCACTTT. Translation gives CATQESNSYNSPLHF.

The chain uses TRBV5-4 and TRBJ2-3; 10 bases are a match to TRBD2. The CDR3 length is 16 residues. Germline-derived CDR1 and CDR2 are SGHNT and YYREEE (reference sequence). The trim removed 4 bases at V and 4 bases at J, leaving 9 bases unmatched. The CDR3 loop reads CASSRTAGGAADTQYF. The CDR3 DNA reads as TGTGCCAGCAGCAGAACAGCGGGAGGGGCGGCAGATACGCAGTATTTT.

This clone was detected only once. The chain employs TRBV5-1 and TRBJ2-1; TRBD1 aligns across 7 bases. Looked up from germline, CDR1 is SGHRS and CDR2 is YFSETQ. Trimming cost V 4 bases and J 9 bases; bases outside gene matches: 4. The CDR3 is 12 residues long. The CDR3 sequence is CASSKGQLEQFF. The DNA for the CDR3 is TGCGCCAGCAGCAAGGGACAGCTTGAGCAGTTCTTC.

J is TRBJ2-1 and V is TRBV10-3; D is unclear. V was clipped by 0 bases and J by 15 bases, with 15 bases between them. Germline-derived CDR1 and CDR2 are ENHRY and SYGVKD. CDR3 size: 13 residues. Written as DNA, the CDR3 is TGTGCCATCAGTGAGTCGAATAGGCAACACAGGTTCTTC. Its translation: CAISESNRQHRFF.

This clone appeared a few times. Here the CDR3 reads CASSRYSNQPQHF. Here the CDR3 DNA reads TGTGCCAGCAGCCGTTATAGCAATCAGCCCCAGCATTTT. V gene TRBV27 combines with J gene TRBJ1-5; D is undetermined. This CDR3 spans 13 amino acids. V was pared by 6 bases and J by 0 bases, with 6 bases between. Germline CDR1 reads MNHEY; CDR2 reads SMNVEV (reference sequence).

The chain employs TRBV19 and TRBJ1-2, with D maybe TRBD1 (6 bases). Trimming stripped 1 base from V and 3 bases from J, with 9 bases between. This CDR3 contains 14 residues. The germline V gene has CDR1 LNHDA and CDR2 SQIVND (reference sequence). The CDR3: CASSIGRTDYGYTF. The CDR3 DNA is TGTGCCAGTAGTATAGGGCGGACAGACTATGGCTACACCTTC.

The gene calls are TRBV19 and TRBJ2-7; the D call may be TRBD1 or TRBD2 (5 bases each). V was cut by 3 bases and J by 2 bases, with 14 bases left in between. In germline, CDR1 is LNHDA, CDR2 SQIVND (reference sequence). This CDR3 has 15 residues. The CDR3 DNA reads TGTGCCAGTAGTATGCATTGGCAGGGAGCCTACGAGCAGTACTTC. It translates to CASSMHWQGAYEQYF.

The rearrangement joins TRBV5-1 to TRBJ2-7; 8 nucleotides align to TRBD2. CDR1 is SGHRS, CDR2 YFSETQ, per germline. The CDR3 has 14 amino acids. J was trimmed by 3 bases and V by 3 bases; bases with no gene match: 5. The CDR3 nucleotides read TGCGCCAGCAGCTGGGGACTAGGGAGCTACGAGCAGTACTTC. This gives the protein CASSWGLGSYEQYF.

This chain connects TRBV9 to TRBJ2-7; TRBD1 aligns across 9 bases. The V gene end was trimmed by 3 bases and the J gene end by 5 bases; junction bases not matched to a gene: 12. The CDR3 length is 16 residues. From germline, CDR1 is SGDLS and CDR2 YYNGEE. The CDR3 DNA follows: TGTGCCAGCAGCGCGGGTTTAGGACAGGGGACCCACGAGCAGTACTTC. It specifies CASSAGLGQGTHEQYF.

This chain uses TRBV5-6 with TRBJ1-5; D is uncertain. Germline V gene sequence: CDR1 SGHDT, CDR2 YYEEEE. CDR3 length equals 16 residues. With 2 bases removed from V and 1 base from J, the gap between germline ends came to 13 bases. The CDR3 is CASSFGGLGSNQPQHF. The CDR3 DNA follows: TGTGCCAGCAGCTTCGGCGGCCTGGGGAGCAATCAGCCCCAGCATTTT.

This clone was observed once. This chain links TRBV19 with TRBJ2-1; 8 bases match TRBD2. The germline CDR1 and CDR2 sequences are LNHDA and SQIVND (reference sequence). Trimming took 5 bases from V and 6 from J; bases not matched to a gene: 12. The CDR3 is made up of 16 amino acids. This chain's CDR3 is CASSPGRAGVGNEQFF. The CDR3 region has the DNA TGTGCCAGTAGTCCCGGACGAGCGGGAGTCGGCAATGAGCAGTTCTTC.

V usage is TRBV9 and J usage is TRBJ2-6, with D maybe TRBD1 (5 bases). Looked up from germline, CDR1 is SGDLS and CDR2 is YYNGEE. The V end lost 3 bases, the J end lost 0 bases, and 13 bases lay between the germline ends. This CDR3 has 17 amino acids. DNA for the CDR3: TGTGCCAGCAGCGCGTCAGGGCGAAGCTCTGGGGCCAACGTCCTGACTTTC. As protein: CASSASGRSSGANVLTF.

In nucleotides, the CDR3 is TGTGCCAGCAACCTACAGGGTGGTGCCAAGAACACTGAAGCTTTCTTT. Protein product: CASNLQGGAKNTEAFF. This chain connects TRBV11-2 to TRBJ1-1, with D tentatively TRBD1 (6 bases). V lost 7 bases and J lost 1, with 19 bases in between. CDR1 is SGHAT, CDR2 FQNNGV, per germline. The CDR3 is made up of 16 amino acids.

The gene calls are TRBV19 and TRBJ2-3, with 10 bases matching TRBD2. CDR1 is LNHDA, CDR2 SQIVND, per germline (reference sequence). The trim removed 7 bases at V and 0 bases at J, leaving 10 bases unmatched. The CDR3 runs 17 residues. The CDR3: CASTVLAGPSSTDTQYF. The CDR3 region has the DNA TGTGCCAGTACGGTACTAGCGGGACCATCTAGCACAGATACGCAGTATTTT.

This chain joins TRBV2 and TRBJ2-5; the D gene is possibly TRBD1 (6 bases). In germline, CDR1 is SNHLY, CDR2 FYNNEI. CDR3 length equals 11 residues. The V end lost 7 bases, the J end lost 4 bases, and 7 bases lay between the germline ends. The CDR3: CASTRGETQYF. CDR3 in DNA: TGTGCCAGCACCAGGGGAGAGACCCAGTACTTC.

This chain links TRBV19 with TRBJ2-7, with D perhaps given as TRBD1 or TRBD2 (5 bases each). The CDR3 covers 14 residues. The V end was cut by 5 bases, the J end by 2 bases, with 13 bases between. Germline-derived CDR1 and CDR2 are LNHDA and SQIVND (reference sequence). The CDR3: CASSPGTDPYEQYF. CDR3 nucleotide sequence: TGTGCCAGTAGTCCGGGGACCGATCCCTACGAGCAGTACTTC.

This clone is a singleton in its sample. The junction does not match germline at one end; this may be a read error. The chain carries TRBV19 and TRBJ1-2; D uncertain. Per germline, CDR1 LNHDA and CDR2 SQIVND (reference sequence). This CDR3 has 14 residues. CDR3: CASSVEWSTYGYTF. CDR3 DNA sequence: TGTGCCAGTAGTGTAGAGTGGTCGACCTATGGCTACACCTTC.

The chain carries TRBV13 and TRBJ1-5, with unresolved D. The germline gives CDR1 PRHDT, CDR2 FYEKMQ (reference sequence). V was cut by 3 bases and J by 4 bases, with 10 bases left in between. CDR3 length: 14 residues. The CDR3 DNA is TGTGCCAGCAGCTTCTATGGAAGTAATCAGCCCCAGCATTTT. Its protein product is CASSFYGSNQPQHF. Drawing the rest from reference TRBV13 and TRBJ1-5, the complete variable domain is AAGVIQSPRHLIKEKRETATLKCYPIPRHDTVYWYQQGPGQDPQFLISFYEKMQSDKGSIPDRFSAQQFSDYHSELNMSSLELGDSALYFCASSFYGSNQPQHFGDGTRLSIL.

V and J are TRBV7-9 and TRBJ1-4; 9 nucleotides align to TRBD1. CDR1 SEHNR and CDR2 FQNEAQ come from the germline V gene (reference sequence). With V trimmed by 6 bases and J by 5 bases, 4 bases remained unmatched. The CDR3 loop spans 14 amino acids. In nucleotides, the CDR3 is TGTGCCAGCAGTCTCGGACAGGGGAATGAAAAACTGTTTTTT. Translated, it gives CASSLGQGNEKLFF.

The chain recombines TRBV19 with TRBJ2-7; 12 positions match TRBD2. The V gene end was trimmed by 0 bases and the J gene end by 2 bases; junction bases not matched to a gene: 2. The CDR3 has 16 amino acids. The germline V gene has CDR1 LNHDA and CDR2 SQIVND (reference sequence). This CDR3 reads CASSIDLAGGAYEQYF. The CDR3 DNA follows: TGTGCCAGTAGTATAGACCTAGCGGGAGGGGCCTACGAGCAGTACTTC.

This chain uses TRBV4-2 with TRBJ2-2, with 7 bases matching TRBD2. The germline V gene has CDR1 LGHNA and CDR2 YNFKEQ. This CDR3 has 15 amino acids. V shed 0 bases and J 6 bases; nucleotides not matched to a gene: 4. The CDR3 DNA is TGTGCCAGCAGCCAAGATATTGGGGGGGCCGGGGAGCTGTTTTTT. It encodes CASSQDIGGAGELFF.

The V call is TRBV10-3, the J call TRBJ2-1; TRBD2 aligns across 12 bases. This CDR3 contains 15 residues. Losses at the gene ends were 4 bases for V and 3 bases for J; bases not matched to a gene: 1. CDR1 is ENHRY, CDR2 SYGVKD, per germline. The CDR3 DNA follows: TGTGCCATCAGTGCGACTAGCGGGAGCTACAATGAGCAGTTCTTC. The encoded protein is CAISATSGSYNEQFF.